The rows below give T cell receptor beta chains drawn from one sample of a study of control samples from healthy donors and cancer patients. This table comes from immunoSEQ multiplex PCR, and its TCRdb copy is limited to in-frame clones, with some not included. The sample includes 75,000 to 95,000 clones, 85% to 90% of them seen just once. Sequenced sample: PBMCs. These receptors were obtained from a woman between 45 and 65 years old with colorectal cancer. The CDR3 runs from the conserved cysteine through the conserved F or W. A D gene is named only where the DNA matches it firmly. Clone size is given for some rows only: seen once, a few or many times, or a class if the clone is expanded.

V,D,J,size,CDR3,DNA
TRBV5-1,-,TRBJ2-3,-,CASRNPNTDTQYF,TGCGCCAGCAGAAACCCAAACACAGATACGCAGTATTTT
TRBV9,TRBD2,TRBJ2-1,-,CASSVAGTGGGNEQFF,TGTGCCAGCAGCGTAGCTGGAACGGGGGGAGGGAATGAGCAGTTCTTC
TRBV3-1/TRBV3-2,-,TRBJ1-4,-,CASSQEEGAKLFF,TGTGCCAGCAGCCAAGAAGAGGGAGCAAAACTGTTTTTT
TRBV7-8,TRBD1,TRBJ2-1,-,CASSPGQAYYNEQFF,TGTGCCAGCAGCCCTGGACAGGCTTACTACAATGAGCAGTTCTTC
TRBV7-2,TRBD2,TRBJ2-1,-,CASSPRTSGGDNEQFF,TGTGCCAGCAGCCCCCGGACTAGCGGGGGGGACAATGAGCAGTTCTTC
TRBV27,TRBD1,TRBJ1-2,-,CASSDDRVNGYTF,TGTGCCAGCAGTGATGACAGGGTAAATGGCTACACCTTC
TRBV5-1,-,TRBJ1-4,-,CASSLGAQNEKLFF,TGCGCCAGCAGCTTGGGCGCACAAAATGAAAAACTGTTTTTT
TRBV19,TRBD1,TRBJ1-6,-,CASCERDRGNSPLHF,TGTGCCAGCTGCGAACGGGACAGGGGAAATTCACCCCTCCACTTT
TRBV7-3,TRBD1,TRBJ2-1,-,CASSSNGGQGANEQFF,TGTGCCAGCAGCTCCAATGGGGGACAGGGGGCCAATGAGCAGTTCTTC
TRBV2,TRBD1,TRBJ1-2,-,CASARDRMFYGYTF,TGTGCCAGTGCCCGGGACAGGATGTTTTATGGCTACACCTTC
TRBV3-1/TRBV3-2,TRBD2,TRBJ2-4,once,CASKLAGAQNIQYF,TGTGCCAGCAAATTAGCGGGGGCCCAAAACATTCAGTACTTC
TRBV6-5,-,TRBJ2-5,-,CASSMGVETQYF,TGTGCCAGCAGTATGGGGGTGGAGACCCAGTACTTC
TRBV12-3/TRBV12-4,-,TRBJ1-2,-,CASSFTGFGYTF,TGTGCCAGCAGCTTTACGGGTTTTGGCTACACCTTC
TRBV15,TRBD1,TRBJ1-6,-,CATSRDIQGSGSPLHF,TGTGCCACCAGCAGAGATATACAGGGGAGTGGATCACCCCTCCACTTT
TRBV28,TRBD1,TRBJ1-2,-,CASSFGQGGYYGYTF,TGTGCCAGCAGTTTTGGACAGGGGGGATACTATGGCTACACCTTC
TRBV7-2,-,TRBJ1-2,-,CASSLEAADPYGYTF,TGTGCCAGCAGCTTAGAGGCGGCGGACCCCTATGGCTACACCTTC
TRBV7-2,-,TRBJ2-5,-,CASSLVGVVGETQYF,TGTGCCAGCAGCTTAGTGGGGGTTGTAGGAGAGACCCAGTACTTC
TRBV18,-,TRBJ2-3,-,CASSPQRGGTDTQYF,TGTGCCAGCTCACCCCAAAGAGGTGGCACAGATACGCAGTATTTT
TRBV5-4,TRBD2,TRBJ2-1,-,CASSLIAGSNNEQFF,TGTGCCAGCAGCTTGATAGCGGGGAGCAACAATGAGCAGTTCTTC
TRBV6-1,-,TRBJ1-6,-,CASSEENNSPLHF,TGTGCCAGCAGTGAGGAGAATAATTCACCCCTCCACTTT
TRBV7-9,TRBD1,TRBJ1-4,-,CASSYIWDSLSTNEKLFF,TGTGCCAGCAGCTATATTTGGGACAGCCTCTCAACTAATGAAAAACTGTTTTTT
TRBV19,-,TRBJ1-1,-,CASSIDRGTEAFF,TGTGCCAGTAGTATAGATCGCGGCACTGAAGCTTTCTTT
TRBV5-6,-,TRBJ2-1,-,CATGTASSYNEQFF,TGTGCCACCGGGACGGCGAGCTCCTACAATGAGCAGTTCTTC
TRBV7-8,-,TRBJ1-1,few,CASRGGTTEAFF,TGTGCCAGCCGCGGGGGGACGACTGAAGCTTTCTTT